This T cell receptor beta chain was sequenced during a study of blood T cell repertoires in COVID-19. The wider study: Acute and convalescent COVID-19 specimens originated in the United States, Italy and Spain. T cells, B-cell-depleted T cells, or PBMCs provided the cDNA or gDNA that served as material.

This clone was observed a few times. In the authors' workflow: Amplification of reference gene primers was used by the study to estimate nucleated cell counts. Some clones are missing from TCRdb's copy, which holds only in-frame ones; the method was immunoSEQ multiplex PCR. V, J and clone size reflect that table, while D and trimming were determined from the DNA. The table lists 95,000 to 100,000 clones, approximately 80% of them singletons. This TCR was recovered from a human donor in a cohort sampled during active COVID-19. Source material: peripheral blood.

CDR3 in amino acids: CASSQQWGESPLHF. CDR3 DNA sequence: TGTGCCAGCAGCCAACAGTGGGGGGAATCACCCCTCCACTTT. V usage is TRBV3-1 (or the pseudogene TRBV3-2) and J usage is TRBJ1-6; perhaps TRBD1 as D (5 bases). CDR3 length: 14 residues. Germline loops: CDR1 LGHDT, CDR2 YNNKEL (reference sequence). Trimming removed 2 bases from V and 10 bases from J, with 12 bases in between.